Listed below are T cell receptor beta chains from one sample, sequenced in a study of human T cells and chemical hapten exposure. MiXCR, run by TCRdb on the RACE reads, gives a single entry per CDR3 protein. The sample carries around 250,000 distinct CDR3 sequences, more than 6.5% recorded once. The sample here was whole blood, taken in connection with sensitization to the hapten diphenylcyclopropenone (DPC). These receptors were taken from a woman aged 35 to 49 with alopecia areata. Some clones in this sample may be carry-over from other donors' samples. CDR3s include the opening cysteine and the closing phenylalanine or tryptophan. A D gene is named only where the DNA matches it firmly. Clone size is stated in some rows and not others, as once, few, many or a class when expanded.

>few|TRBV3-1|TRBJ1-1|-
TGTGCCAGCAGCCAAGAACAGGAGAAAGCTTTCTTT
CASSQEQEKAFF
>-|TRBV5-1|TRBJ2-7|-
TGCGCCAGCAGCTTGGAGCTCCCGATGTACGAGCAGTACTTC
CASSLELPMYEQYF
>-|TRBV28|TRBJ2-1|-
TGTGCCAGCAGTTCCCTGGGGACGGCCGCATACTCCTACAATGAGCAGTTCTTC
CASSSLGTAAYSYNEQFF
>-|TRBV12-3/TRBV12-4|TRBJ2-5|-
TGTGCCAGCAGCCTTTCAGGGGGGGGCGAAGAGACCCAGTACTTC
CASSLSGGGEETQYF
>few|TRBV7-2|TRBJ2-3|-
TGTGCCAGCAGCTTGGCTTCCCGGAACCCCACGGATACGCAGTATTTT
CASSLASRNPTDTQYF
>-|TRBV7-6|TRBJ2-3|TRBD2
TGTGCCAGCAGCTTGGCTAGCGGGAGGGCCCTAATGGATACGCAGTATTTT
CASSLASGRALMDTQYF
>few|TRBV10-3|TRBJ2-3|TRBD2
TGTGCCATCAAGACAGCGGGAGGTTCAGATACGCAGTATTTT
CAIKTAGGSDTQYF
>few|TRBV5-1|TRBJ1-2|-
TGCGCCAGCAGCTTGGCCACAGAGAACTATGGCTACACCTTC
CASSLATENYGYTF
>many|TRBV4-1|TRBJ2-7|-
TGCGCCAGCAGCCCCGACAGGGGAGGGAACGAGCAGTACTTC
CASSPDRGGNEQYF
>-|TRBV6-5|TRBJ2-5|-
TGTGCCAGCAGTTATTCCCAACCCCCTCGGGGAGAGACCCAGTACTTC
CASSYSQPPRGETQYF
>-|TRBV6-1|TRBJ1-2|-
TGTGCCAGCAGTGAGCCCGGAGGAGCTAACTATGGCTACACCTTC
CASSEPGGANYGYTF
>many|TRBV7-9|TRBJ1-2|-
TGTGCCAGCAAGCAGGGTTTTTCCTATGGCTACACCTTC
CASKQGFSYGYTF
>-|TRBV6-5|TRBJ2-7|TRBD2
TGTGCCAGCAGGCGGTTAGCGGGAGGCCCCTTTGGGGAGTACTTC
CASRRLAGGPFGEYF
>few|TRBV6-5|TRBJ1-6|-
TGTGCCAGCAGTTACTCGGAGACAGTCTATAATTCACCCCTCCACTTT
CASSYSETVYNSPLHF
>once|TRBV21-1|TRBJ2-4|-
TGTGCCAGCAGCAAACAAGGCATGCGAAACATTCAGTACTTC
CASSKQGMRNIQYF
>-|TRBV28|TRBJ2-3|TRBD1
TGTGCCAGCAGTTTTAGGGGACAGGGGTACGCAGATACGCAGTATTTT
CASSFRGQGYADTQYF
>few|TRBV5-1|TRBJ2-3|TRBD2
TGCGCCAGCAGCTTGGCTGATGTAGCGGGAGTCGCAGATACGCAGTATTTT
CASSLADVAGVADTQYF
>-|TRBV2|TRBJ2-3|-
TGTGCCAGCAGCCACGAACTGGTTCGTGCAGATACGCAGTATTTT
CASSHELVRADTQYF
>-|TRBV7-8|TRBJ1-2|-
TGTGCCAGCAGCCCAGTAGGAGGGGACTATGGCTACACCTTC
CASSPVGGDYGYTF
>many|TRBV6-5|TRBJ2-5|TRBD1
TGTGCCAGCAGCCAGCGGACAGGGGAGCAAGAGACCCAGTACTTC
CASSQRTGEQETQYF
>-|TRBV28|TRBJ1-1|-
TGTGCCATAGAGACAGGTACCACTGAAGCTTTCTTT
CAIETGTTEAFF
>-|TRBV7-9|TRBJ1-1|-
TGTGCCAGCAGTTGGGGTACGGCTGAAGCTTTCTTT
CASSWGTAEAFF
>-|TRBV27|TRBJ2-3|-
TGTGCCAGCAGTTTCGGGACACCAATCACAGATACGCAGTATTTT
CASSFGTPITDTQYF
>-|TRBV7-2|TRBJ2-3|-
TGTGCCAGCAGCTTTCAGGCAGCTAGCACAGATACGCAGTATTTT
CASSFQAASTDTQYF
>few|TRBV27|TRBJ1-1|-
TGTGCCAGCACCGGGACTGCGAACACTGAAGCTTTCTTT
CASTGTANTEAFF
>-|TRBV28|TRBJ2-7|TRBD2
TGTGCCAGCAGTTTAGATCCCGGGAGGGCCGACTACGAGCAGTACTTC
CASSLDPGRADYEQYF
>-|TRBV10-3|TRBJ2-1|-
TGTGCCATCGCCTCTCCGAGTCGCAGCGGGCAGTTCTTC
CAIASPSRSGQFF
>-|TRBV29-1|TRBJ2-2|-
TGCAGCGTCCAAAGTTCTAGCACCGGGGAGCTGTTTTTT
CSVQSSSTGELFF
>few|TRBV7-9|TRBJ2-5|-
TGTGCCAGCAGCTTTCCTAATTGGGTACAAGAGACCCAGTACTTC
CASSFPNWVQETQYF
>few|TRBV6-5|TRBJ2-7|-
TGTGCCAGCAGTTACCAGGGACGAAGCTCCTACGAGCAGTACTTC
CASSYQGRSSYEQYF
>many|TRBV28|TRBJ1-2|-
TGTGCCAGCAGTTCCCCCCCCCGGCGGGTTGGCGGCTACACCTTC
CASSSPPRRVGGYTF
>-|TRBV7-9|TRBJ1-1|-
TGTGCCAGCAGCTTGAACGACAGTCCTGAAGCTTTCTTT
CASSLNDSPEAFF
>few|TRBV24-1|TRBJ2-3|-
TGTGCCACCAAGACCACAGATACGCAGTATTTT
CATKTTDTQYF
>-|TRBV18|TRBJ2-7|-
TGTGCCAGCTCACCCGTCCGGGACCGAGGCTACGAGCAGTACTTC
CASSPVRDRGYEQYF
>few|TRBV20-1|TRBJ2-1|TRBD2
TGCAGTGCTCCTGGACTAGCTTCCTACAATGAGCAGTTCTTC
CSAPGLASYNEQFF
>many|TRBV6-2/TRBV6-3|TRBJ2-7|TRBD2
TGTGCCAGCATATCGGGGACTAGCGGGAGATTCTCCTACGAGCAGTACTTC
CASISGTSGRFSYEQYF
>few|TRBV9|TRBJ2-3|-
TGTGCCAGCAGCGTAGTTGGTACGACAGATACGCAGTATTTT
CASSVVGTTDTQYF
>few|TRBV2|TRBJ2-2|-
TGTGCCAGCAGTGAGGGGAGGACAGCTCCCGGTAGGGAGCTGTTTTTT
CASSEGRTAPGRELFF
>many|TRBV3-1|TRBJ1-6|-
TGTGCCAGCAGCCCCGGTCGGAATTCACCCCTCCACTTT
CASSPGRNSPLHF
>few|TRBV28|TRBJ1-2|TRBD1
TGTGCCAGCAGTTACCCCGGCAGGGGGCAATATGGCTACACCTTC
CASSYPGRGQYGYTF
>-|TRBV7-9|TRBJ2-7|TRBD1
TGTGCCAGCAGCTTAGGACGCGGGACAGGGTACGACGAGCAGTACTTC
CASSLGRGTGYDEQYF
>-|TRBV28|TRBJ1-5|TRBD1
TGTGCCAGCAGTCCTCCCGGACAGGGAATGGGACAGCCCCAGCATTTT
CASSPPGQGMGQPQHF
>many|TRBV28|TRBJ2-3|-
TGTGCCAGCAGTTTTTGGACTAACACAGATACGCAGTATTTT
CASSFWTNTDTQYF
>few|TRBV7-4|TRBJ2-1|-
TGTGCCAGCAGACAGGGGACTGCTTGGTGTGGAGGGCAGTTCTTC
CASRQGTAWCGGQFF
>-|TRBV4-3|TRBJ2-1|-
TGCGCCAGCAGCCTCAGGGGGGGGTCGGACTACAATGAGCAGTTCTTC
CASSLRGGSDYNEQFF
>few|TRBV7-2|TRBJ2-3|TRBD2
TGTGCCAGCAGCCCCACCCTGGCTAGCGGGAGGACAGATACGCAGTATTTT
CASSPTLASGRTDTQYF
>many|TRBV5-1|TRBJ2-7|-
TGCGCCAGCAGCTTGGATGGGGCCACCTACGAGCAGTACTTC
CASSLDGATYEQYF
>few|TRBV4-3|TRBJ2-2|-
TGCGCCAGCAGCCCAAGAGTAAGCCACGTAGGCGGGGAGCTGTTTTTT
CASSPRVSHVGGELFF
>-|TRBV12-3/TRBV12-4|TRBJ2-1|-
TGTGCCAGCAGTCCCCATAATTTCAATGAGCAGTTCTTC
CASSPHNFNEQFF
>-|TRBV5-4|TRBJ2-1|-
TGTGCCAGCAGCTCGTCCGGGGCCACGATCAGCTCCTACAATGAGCAGTTCTTC
CASSSSGATISSYNEQFF
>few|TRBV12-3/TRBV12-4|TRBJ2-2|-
TGTGCCAGCAGCATGGCGGTGAGGACCGGGGAGCTGTTTTTT
CASSMAVRTGELFF
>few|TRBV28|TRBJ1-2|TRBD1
TGTGCCAGCAGGAACGACAGGGATGGCTACACCTTC
CASRNDRDGYTF
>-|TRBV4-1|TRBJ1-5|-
TGCGCCAGCAGCCAAGATTTGGCACTCAATCAGCCCCAGCATTTT
CASSQDLALNQPQHF
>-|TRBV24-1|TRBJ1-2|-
TGTGCCACCAGTGATGCCGGCCGCCATGGCTACACCTTC
CATSDAGRHGYTF
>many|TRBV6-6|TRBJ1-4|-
TGTGCCAGCGGCGGGCCATCTGAAAAACTGTTTTTT
CASGGPSEKLFF
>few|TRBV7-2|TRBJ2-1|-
TGTGCCAGCAGCCCCATGAACGCCTACAATGAGCAGTTCTTC
CASSPMNAYNEQFF